Listed here are 4 T cell receptor beta chains from one sample, sequenced in a study of blood T cell repertoires in COVID-19. Repertoires were generated with immunoSEQ multiplex PCR, while TCRdb's copy carries only in-frame clones and drops some. The data contain some 45,000 clones, roughly nine tenths of them singletons. Sequenced material: peripheral blood. The receptors shown here come from a man between 65 and 85 years old with active COVID-19.

This clone appeared once. The V and J genes are TRBV7-8 and TRBJ2-2; 8 nucleotides line up with TRBD2. J gave up 3 bases and V 1 base, and 10 bases lay outside the gene matches. Germline V lookup: CDR1 SGHVS, CDR2 FQNEAQ. CDR3 size: 18 residues. The CDR3 protein is CASSLVWRGARDTGELFF. The DNA for the CDR3 is TGTGCCAGCAGCTTAGTTTGGCGGGGGGCGCGAGACACCGGGGAGCTGTTTTTT.

This clone has only a few counts. The rearrangement uses TRBV5-1 and TRBJ1-5; D remains ambiguous. The CDR3 spans 12 residues. Trimming stripped 3 bases from V and 5 bases from J, with 6 bases between. Germline assignment: CDR1 SGHRS and CDR2 YFSETQ. The CDR3 here is CASSSRDQPQHF. Here the CDR3 DNA reads TGCGCCAGCAGCTCACGAGATCAGCCCCAGCATTTT.

The CDR3 DNA sequence: TGTGCTAGTGGTTCCGGACCAGGACAGGCTGCAGATACGCAGTATTTT. Its protein product is CASGSGPGQAADTQYF. The chain employs TRBV12-5 and TRBJ2-3; TRBD1 matches at 7 bases. V shed 4 bases and J 4 bases; nucleotides not matched to a gene: 11. Germline V gene lookup returns CDR1 LGHNT and CDR2 FRNRAP. The CDR3 spans 16 residues.

The rearrangement links TRBV18 to TRBJ2-7; 11 nucleotides agree with TRBD1. Trimming cost V 3 bases and J 8 bases; bases outside gene matches: 15. The CDR3 runs 17 residues. From germline, CDR1 is KGHSH and CDR2 LQKENI. The CDR3 coding sequence is TGTGCCAGCTCACCGGCAAACCGGGACAGGGGGGATTCTAAGCAGTACTTC. Translating it yields CASSPANRDRGDSKQYF.